A selection of T cell receptor beta chains follows, all from one sample in a study of human T cells and chemical hapten exposure. In TCRdb, the RACE reads were re-called with MiXCR into one record per CDR3 protein. The sample lists roughly 110,000 distinct CDR3 sequences; 9.5% to 15% were seen once. The source material was whole blood, sampled in connection with sensitization to the hapten diphenylcyclopropenone (DPC). These receptors were taken from a woman between 45 and 60 years old with alopecia areata. Some clones in this sample may be carry-over from other donors' samples. Each CDR3 is given with its conserved first and last residue. Fields, in order: clone size, D gene, V gene, J gene, CDR3 protein, CDR3 DNA. D genes are given only for firm matches. For some rows the clone size is stated as once, few or many, or as a class when expanded; others skip it.

>few|.|TRBV19|TRBJ1-5
CASSQRENQPQHF
TGTGCCAGTAGTCAGCGTGAGAATCAGCCCCAGCATTTT
>.|.|TRBV25-1|TRBJ2-7
CASSKTSGPYEQYF
TGTGCCAGCAGTAAAACATCGGGCCCCTACGAGCAGTACTTC
>few|.|TRBV28|TRBJ1-6
CAVGGGGGRSPLHF
TGTGCCGTCGGTGGCGGGGGAGGGCGGTCACCCCTCCACTTT
>many|.|TRBV19|TRBJ1-2
CASHPQGNYGYTF
TGTGCCAGTCACCCCCAAGGGAACTATGGCTACACCTTC
>few|.|TRBV5-4|TRBJ2-7
CASSFGQAYEQYF
TGTGCCAGCAGCTTCGGCCAGGCCTACGAGCAGTACTTC
>many|TRBD1|TRBV5-1|TRBJ2-3
CASTETGIGTDTQYF
TGCGCCAGTACCGAGACAGGGATTGGAACAGATACGCAGTATTTT
>many|TRBD2|TRBV6-6|TRBJ2-3
CASTLMGLAGGGTDTQYF
TGTGCCAGCACCCTTATGGGACTAGCGGGGGGCGGCACAGATACGCAGTATTTT
>.|.|TRBV10-2|TRBJ1-5
CASTGSSLNQPQHF
TGCGCCAGCACAGGATCTAGCCTCAATCAGCCCCAGCATTTT
>many|TRBD1|TRBV19|TRBJ2-2
CASSISPGTGATGELFF
TGTGCCAGTAGTATATCCCCGGGGACAGGGGCCACCGGGGAGCTGTTTTTT
>.|TRBD1|TRBV6-6|TRBJ1-1
CASRRPGTGSTEAFF
TGTGCCAGCAGACGTCCCGGGACAGGGAGCACTGAAGCTTTCTTT
>.|.|TRBV20-1|TRBJ2-3
CSATARRGPDTQYF
TGCAGTGCTACGGCTCGACGCGGGCCAGATACGCAGTATTTT
>few|.|TRBV6-5|TRBJ1-6
CASSGRDFLHF
TGTGCCAGCAGCGGTCGGGACTTCCTCCACTTT
>many|TRBD2|TRBV28|TRBJ2-1
CASGGGLAVPEGFF
TGTGCCAGCGGGGGCGGACTAGCGGTTCCCGAGGGGTTCTTC
>many|TRBD1|TRBV4-2|TRBJ1-1
CASSQEGTGLTEAFF
TGTGCCAGCAGCCAAGAAGGGACAGGGTTAACTGAAGCTTTCTTT
>few|TRBD2|TRBV5-1|TRBJ2-5
CASSLASGGANQETQYF
TGCGCCAGCAGCTTGGCTAGCGGGGGGGCGAACCAAGAGACCCAGTACTTC
>few|.|TRBV20-1|TRBJ1-5
CSASQTEGQPQHF
TGCAGTGCTAGCCAGACAGAGGGTCAGCCCCAGCATTTT
>few|.|TRBV4-1|TRBJ2-3
CASSQDKGVSLDTQYF
TGCGCCAGCAGCCAAGATAAGGGGGTATCCTTGGATACGCAGTATTTT
>.|.|TRBV28|TRBJ2-4
CASSLVVAKNIQYF
TGTGCCAGCAGTTTAGTGGTAGCCAAAAACATTCAGTACTTC
>.|TRBD2|TRBV28|TRBJ2-1
CASRVKREEQFF
TGTGCCAGCAGAGTTAAGCGGGAGGAGCAGTTCTTC
>.|.|TRBV6-2/TRBV6-3|TRBJ2-3
CASRDQGIRTDTQYF
TGTGCCAGCAGAGACCAGGGGATTCGCACAGATACGCAGTATTTT
>.|TRBD1|TRBV12-3/TRBV12-4|TRBJ1-1
CASRPNQGAHTEAFF
TGTGCCAGCAGACCCAACCAGGGGGCGCACACTGAAGCTTTCTTT
>few|TRBD2|TRBV7-6|TRBJ2-3
CASSSPLAGGFTDTQYF
TGTGCCAGCAGCTCCCCGCTAGCGGGGGGGTTCACAGATACGCAGTATTTT
>.|TRBD1|TRBV6-5|TRBJ1-2
CASSYSSRQGAGYTF
TGTGCCAGCAGTTACTCCAGCCGGCAGGGGGCTGGCTACACCTTC
>.|.|TRBV7-9|TRBJ2-2
CASGFKGAGELFF
TGTGCCAGCGGCTTTAAGGGAGCCGGGGAGCTGTTTTTT
>many|.|TRBV29-1|TRBJ1-2
CSVEPGVGYGYTF
TGCAGCGTTGAACCTGGTGTCGGGTATGGCTACACCTTC
>.|.|TRBV7-9|TRBJ2-7
CASSLAPGEQYF
TGTGCCAGCAGCTTAGCGCCAGGCGAGCAGTACTTC
>.|TRBD1|TRBV11-3|TRBJ1-1
CASSKTGVDGTEAFF
TGTGCCAGCAGCAAAACAGGGGTTGATGGCACTGAAGCTTTCTTT
>.|.|TRBV7-9|TRBJ1-2
CASTISRTGNYGYTF
TGTGCCAGCACCATCTCCCGGACGGGTAACTATGGCTACACCTTC
>few|.|TRBV7-9|TRBJ1-4
CASSLSQSLNREKLFF
TGTGCCAGCAGCTTGTCCCAGAGTCTAAACCGGGAAAAACTGTTTTTT
>.|.|TRBV7-2|TRBJ2-3
CASSSGLYTQYF
TGTGCCAGCAGCTCGGGACTCTATACGCAGTATTTT
>.|.|TRBV18|TRBJ2-7
CASSPGDSDFGEQYF
TGTGCCAGCTCACCCGGAGACAGTGATTTTGGCGAGCAGTACTTC
>once|.|TRBV18|TRBJ1-2
CASSPLMTGANYGYTF
TGTGCCAGCTCACCTTTAATGACAGGAGCTAACTATGGCTACACCTTC
>many|.|TRBV6-6|TRBJ1-4
CASSYSKGGNEKLFF
TGTGCCAGCAGTTACTCGAAGGGAGGGAATGAAAAACTGTTTTTT
>.|.|TRBV23-1|TRBJ2-6
CASGQSEGSGANVLTF
TGCGCCAGCGGTCAATCGGAGGGGTCGGGGGCCAACGTCCTGACTTTC
>few|.|TRBV6-5|TRBJ1-3
CASSPTGGSGNTIYF
TGTGCCAGCAGTCCGACCGGAGGGTCTGGAAACACCATATATTTT
>few|TRBD2|TRBV2|TRBJ2-5
CASSEWGGTQYF
TGTGCCAGCAGTGAATGGGGGGGGACCCAGTACTTC